These 2 T cell receptor beta chains were all obtained from the same sample, sequenced in a study of shared clonotypes between healthy human individuals. TCRdb's table, derived via immunoSEQ multiplex PCR, lists solely in-frame clones and lacks some. The repertoire holds a few million clones, with approximately 92% as singletons. The sample comprised naive CD4+ T cells sorted from blood. Subset here: CD45RA+ positively selected. These receptor sequences come from a man younger than 35 in good health.

This clone was seen only a few times. The chain links TRBV6-6 to TRBJ1-5, with a tentative D call TRBD1 (6 bases). V was trimmed by 3 bases and J by 6 bases, leaving 15 bases between them. This CDR3 spans 15 amino acids. Germline-derived CDR1 and CDR2 are MNHNY and SVGAGI (reference sequence). CDR3 amino acids: CASSYHPQQGQPQHF. In DNA, the CDR3 is TGTGCCAGCAGTTATCACCCCCAACAGGGTCAGCCCCAGCATTTT.

This clone was detected once. The V call is TRBV6-5, the J call TRBJ1-6; D is possibly TRBD1 (6 bases). CDR3 size: 15 residues. V lost 8 bases, J lost 7 bases, and 18 bases lay in between. Germline lookup yields CDR1 MNHEY and CDR2 SVGAGI. The CDR3 DNA reads as TGTGCCAGCCACTTCAGGGACACGTCCAATTCACCCCTCCACTTT. Encoded protein: CASHFRDTSNSPLHF.